This T cell receptor (beta chain) emerged from a study of OX40 agonist ivuxolimab in advanced cancers. Turning to the study itself: The study treated patients with ivuxolimab, an agonistic anti-OX40 (CD134) antibody. Three patients got partial responses; one had hepatocellular carcinoma and two had cutaneous melanoma.

V was pared by 6 bases and J by 8 bases, with 10 bases between. CDR3 length: 11 residues. Germline loops: CDR1 MDHEN, CDR2 SYDVKM. The data were produced by immunoSEQ multiplex PCR, yet TCRdb's version contains in-frame clones alone and is incomplete. The sample consists of approximately 45,000 clones, 82% of them appearing once. At baseline, cycle 4 day 1, and cycle 7 day 1, blood was sampled. V and J are TRBV28 and TRBJ1-2; D might be TRBD1 (5 bases). Sequenced here: CD4+ or CD8+ T cells sorted from blood, sampled in a trial of the OX40 agonist ivuxolimab. This clonotype originated in an adult with an advanced solid tumor such as melanoma, head and neck, liver or kidney cancer. The CDR3 DNA reads TGTGCCAGCAGCCAGGGTTTGGGCTACACCTTC. Its translation: CASSQGLGYTF.